Listed below are T cell receptor beta chains from one sample, sequenced in a study of blood T cell repertoires in COVID-19. The assay was immunoSEQ multiplex PCR, and TCRdb's table has in-frame clones only and misses some. The table includes about 110,000 clones, approximately 88% detected once. The sequenced sample consisted of peripheral blood. These receptors were obtained from a human donor in a cohort sampled during active COVID-19. Both conserved end residues are part of each CDR3. Fields, in order: D gene, J gene, V gene, clone size, CDR3 protein, CDR3 DNA. A D gene is named only where the DNA matches it firmly. The size of a clone is reported for some rows only, either as once, few or many, or as a class for expanded clones.

TRBD2	TRBJ2-7	TRBV5-5	.	CASSLGTLAGGLYEQYF	TGTGCCAGCAGCTTAGGGACCCTAGCGGGGGGCCTCTACGAGCAGTACTTC
TRBD1	TRBJ1-3	TRBV7-8	.	CASSSTGGFTGNTIYF	TGTGCCAGCAGCTCCACAGGGGGCTTTACGGGAAACACCATATATTTT
TRBD1	TRBJ2-1	TRBV5-1	.	CASSRMLGQVGDNEQFF	TGCGCCAGCAGCCGCATGCTGGGACAGGTAGGCGACAATGAGCAGTTCTTC
.	TRBJ1-4	TRBV19	.	CASTQLQDANEKLFF	TGTGCCAGTACCCAATTACAGGACGCTAATGAAAAACTGTTTTTT
TRBD2	TRBJ2-3	TRBV2	.	CASSAGTSGRAVDTQYF	TGTGCCAGCAGTGCCGGGACTAGCGGGAGGGCCGTGGATACGCAGTATTTT
.	TRBJ1-1	TRBV7-3	.	CASSLQTTGEAFF	TGTGCCAGCAGCTTGCAGACAACAGGTGAAGCTTTCTTT
TRBD1	TRBJ1-3	TRBV7-9	few	CASSPQGQGASFSGNTIYF	TGTGCCAGCAGCCCACAGGGACAGGGGGCCTCATTCTCTGGAAACACCATATATTTT
TRBD1	TRBJ1-2	TRBV2	.	CASRGTGFNYGYTF	TGTGCCAGCAGAGGGACAGGATTTAACTATGGCTACACCTTC
.	TRBJ1-5	TRBV5-1	.	CASSLTGVGNQPQHF	TGCGCCAGCTCGCTAACGGGGGTGGGCAATCAGCCCCAGCATTTT
.	TRBJ2-3	TRBV5-1	.	CASSFGGPGTDTQYF	TGCGCCAGCAGCTTCGGGGGACCCGGGACAGATACGCAGTATTTT
.	TRBJ2-3	TRBV10-1	.	CASSGRRVEDTQYF	TGCGCCAGCAGTGGCCGGAGGGTAGAAGATACGCAGTATTTT
.	TRBJ1-5	TRBV3-1/TRBV3-2	.	CASSQGGGFQPQHF	TGTGCCAGCAGCCAAGGAGGAGGGTTTCAGCCCCAGCATTTT
TRBD1	TRBJ2-1	TRBV24-1	.	CATRGQPDNEQFF	TGTGCCACCAGGGGACAGCCAGACAATGAGCAGTTCTTC
TRBD1	TRBJ2-7	TRBV4-1	once	CASSQGQVDYEQYF	TGCGCCAGCAGCCAGGGACAGGTCGACTACGAGCAGTACTTC
.	TRBJ2-2	TRBV10-3	.	CAISESGGFGTGELFF	TGTGCCATCAGTGAGTCTGGGGGGTTCGGCACCGGGGAGCTGTTTTTT
.	TRBJ2-7	TRBV10-3	.	CAISDSGGYSSYEQYF	TGTGCCATCAGTGATTCTGGGGGCTATAGCTCCTACGAGCAGTACTTC
TRBD1	TRBJ2-7	TRBV19	.	CARLRGPPYEQYF	TGTGCCAGACTCAGGGGGCCCCCTTACGAGCAGTACTTC
TRBD2	TRBJ2-1	TRBV7-2	.	CASSLSGEREGVNEQFF	TGTGCCAGCAGCTTAAGTGGAGAGCGGGAGGGGGTGAATGAGCAGTTCTTC
.	TRBJ1-4	TRBV3-1/TRBV3-2	.	CASSPAGGNEKLFF	TGTGCCAGCAGCCCTGCAGGCGGGAATGAAAAACTGTTTTTT
.	TRBJ2-7	TRBV28	once	CASSLWGRTYEQYF	TGTGCCAGCAGTTTGTGGGGGCGGACCTACGAGCAGTACTTC
TRBD1	TRBJ2-6	TRBV5-6	.	CASSLLGTASSGANVLTF	TGTGCCAGCAGCCTACTGGGGACAGCAAGCTCTGGGGCCAACGTCCTGACTTTC
.	TRBJ1-4	TRBV6-5	.	CASRPQGRLTEKLFF	TGTGCCAGCAGACCCCAGGGGAGACTCACCGAAAAACTGTTTTTT
.	TRBJ2-2	TRBV29-1	.	CSTRETGELFF	TGCAGTACTAGGGAGACCGGGGAGCTGTTTTTT
.	TRBJ1-5	TRBV5-6	.	CASSLGGGNSNQPQHF	TGTGCCAGCAGCTTGGGTGGAGGCAACAGCAATCAGCCCCAGCATTTT
TRBD1	TRBJ2-2	TRBV11-2	.	CASTDRQGLSGELFF	TGTGCCAGCACCGACAGACAGGGTCTATCCGGGGAGCTGTTTTTT
TRBD1	TRBJ2-7	TRBV6-5	.	CASSKQGLIYEQYF	TGTGCCAGCAGTAAACAGGGGCTGATCTACGAGCAGTACTTC
TRBD1	TRBJ1-1	TRBV24-1	.	CATSDLQQGDTEAFF	TGTGCCACCAGTGATTTGCAACAGGGGGACACTGAAGCTTTCTTT
.	TRBJ2-7	TRBV5-5	.	CASSQPQGGEQYF	TGTGCCAGCAGCCAGCCACAGGGGGGGGAGCAGTACTTC
.	TRBJ2-7	TRBV19	.	CASSAGLDYEQYF	TGTGCCAGTAGTGCGGGACTGGACTACGAGCAGTACTTC
TRBD2	TRBJ2-4	TRBV3-1/TRBV3-2	.	CASSALAGGRGAKNIQYF	TGTGCCAGCAGCGCACTAGCGGGGGGGCGTGGGGCCAAAAACATTCAGTACTTC